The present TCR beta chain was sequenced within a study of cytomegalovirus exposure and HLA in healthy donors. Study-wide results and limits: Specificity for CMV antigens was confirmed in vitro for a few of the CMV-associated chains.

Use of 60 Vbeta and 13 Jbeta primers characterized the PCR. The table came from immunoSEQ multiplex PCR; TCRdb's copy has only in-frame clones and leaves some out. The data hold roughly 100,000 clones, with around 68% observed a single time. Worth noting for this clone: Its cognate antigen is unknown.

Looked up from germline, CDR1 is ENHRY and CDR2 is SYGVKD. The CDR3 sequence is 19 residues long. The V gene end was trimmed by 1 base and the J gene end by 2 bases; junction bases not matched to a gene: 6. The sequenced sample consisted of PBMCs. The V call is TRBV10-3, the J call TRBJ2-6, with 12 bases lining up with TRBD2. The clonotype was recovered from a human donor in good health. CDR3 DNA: TGTGCCATCAGTGAGTTGACTAGCGGGAGTTCGGCTGGGGCCAACGTCCTGACTTTC. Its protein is CAISELTSGSSAGANVLTF.